This T cell receptor (beta chain) is from a study of regulatory T cells in long-lasting Graves disease. Turning to this clonotype: Its specificity is unknown.

Construction of the TCR beta libraries employed iRepertoire HTBI primers in conjunction with Arm-PCR of CDR3 regions. TCRdb recomputed calls from the multiplex PCR reads with MiXCR, one row per CDR3 protein. The sample includes over 350,000 distinct CDR3 sequences, approximately 14% of them seen just once. Time point defined: newly diagnosed GD, antithyroid drugs for less than 3 months. Researchers made the TCR library from RNA that was extracted from PBMCs. Blood from the periphery, about 9.2 milliliters in all, was drawn into EDTA tubes. V was pared by 2 bases and J by 0 bases, with 16 bases between. The CDR3 sequence is 17 residues long. Germline-derived CDR1 and CDR2 are MGHDK and SYGVNS. Overall study findings and caveats: TRBV28 was favored in persistent disease, as were TRBJ1-2 and TRBJ2-5.

These data are also associated with another study on T cells in Graves' hyperthyroidism and ophthalmopathy.

The TCR sequence derives from a woman in her 50s with Graves disease. The chain uses TRBV25-1 and TRBJ2-5; D is unclear. Sample: peripheral blood mononuclear cells (PBMCs), taken at new diagnosis, from a patient treated with antithyroid drugs. The CDR3 DNA reads as TGTGCCAGCAGTGAACCCACCTCAGCGTCCGACCAAGAGACCCAGTACTTC. It translates to CASSEPTSASDQETQYF.